This T cell receptor beta chain was sequenced during a study of T-cell memory formation after mild COVID-19. Study as a whole: Each donor largely had its own TCR clusters.

The V and J ends lost 7 bases and 7 bases respectively, with 17 bases between them. From germline, CDR1 is MNHEY and CDR2 SVGAGI. The CDR3 has 15 residues. Using constant-segment primers, 5'RACE produced TCR alpha and TCR beta cDNA libraries carrying sample barcodes and UMIs. TCRdb passed the 5' RACE reads through MiXCR, listing each CDR3 protein once. The sample has 350,000 to 550,000 distinct CDR3 sequences; 15% to 20% are singletons. Study-wide results and caveats: The study found contracting CD4+ clones mainly in CM and EM and contracting CD8+ clones in EMRA.

Details on this clonotype: The antigen remains undetermined. This may arise from a read error, as a much more abundant clone is one base away.

Specimen: PBMCs or a T cell subset sorted from them (not recorded which). This receptor was identified in a man between 18 and 35 years old who had mild COVID-19 (a few samples of this study predate the infection). Cell type and time point are not known. The chain recombines TRBV6-5 with TRBJ1-6; D is unresolved. The CDR3 is CASNHRGWRNSPLHF. For the CDR3, the DNA is TGTGCCAGCAACCATCGAGGGTGGAGGAATTCACCCCTCCACTTT.